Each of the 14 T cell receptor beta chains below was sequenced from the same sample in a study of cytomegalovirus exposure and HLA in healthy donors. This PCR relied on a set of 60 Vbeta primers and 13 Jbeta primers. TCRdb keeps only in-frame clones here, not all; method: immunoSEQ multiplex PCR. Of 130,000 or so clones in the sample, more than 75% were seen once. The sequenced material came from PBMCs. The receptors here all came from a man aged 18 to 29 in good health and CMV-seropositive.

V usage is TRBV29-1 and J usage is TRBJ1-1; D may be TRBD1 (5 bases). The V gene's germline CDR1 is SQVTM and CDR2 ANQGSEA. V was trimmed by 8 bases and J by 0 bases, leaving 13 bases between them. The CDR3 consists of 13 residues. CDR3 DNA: TGCAGCTCCTCGACAGAGATGAACACTGAAGCTTTCTTT. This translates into CSSSTEMNTEAFF.

In DNA, the CDR3 is TGTGCCAGCAGTTTTCAATCAGGGTTAGACTATGGCTACACCTTC. This translates into CASSFQSGLDYGYTF. The V and J genes are TRBV27 and TRBJ1-2, with D perhaps matching TRBD1 (5 bases). There are 15 residues in the CDR3. CDR1 is MNHEY and CDR2 is SMNVEV in the germline V gene (reference sequence). V gave up 3 bases and J gave up 3 bases, with 14 bases separating them.

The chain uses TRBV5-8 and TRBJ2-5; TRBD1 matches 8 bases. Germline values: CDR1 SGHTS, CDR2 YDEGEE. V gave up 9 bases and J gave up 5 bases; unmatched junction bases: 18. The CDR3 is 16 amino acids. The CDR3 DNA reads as TGTGCCACGGAAGAGGGGACAGGCCGGGGTTTGGAGACCCAGTACTTC. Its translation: CATEEGTGRGLETQYF.

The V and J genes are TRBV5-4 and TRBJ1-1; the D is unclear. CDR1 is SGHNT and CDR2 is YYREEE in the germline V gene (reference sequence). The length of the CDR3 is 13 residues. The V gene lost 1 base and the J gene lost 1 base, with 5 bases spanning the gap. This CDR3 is CASSLPPNTEAFF. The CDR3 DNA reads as TGTGCCAGCAGCTTGCCTCCGAACACTGAAGCTTTCTTT.

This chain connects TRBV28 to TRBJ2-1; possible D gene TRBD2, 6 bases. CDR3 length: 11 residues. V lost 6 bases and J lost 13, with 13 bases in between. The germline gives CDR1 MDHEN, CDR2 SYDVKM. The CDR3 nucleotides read TGTGCCAGCAGGGCCGGGACTCTCCAGTTCTTC. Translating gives CASRAGTLQFF.

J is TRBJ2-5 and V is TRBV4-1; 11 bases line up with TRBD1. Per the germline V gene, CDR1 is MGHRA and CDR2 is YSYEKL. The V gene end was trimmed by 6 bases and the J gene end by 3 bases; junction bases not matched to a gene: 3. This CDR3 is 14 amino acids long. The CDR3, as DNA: TGCGCCAGCAGACCGGGACAGGGGGAAGAGACCCAGTACTTC. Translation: CASRPGQGEETQYF.

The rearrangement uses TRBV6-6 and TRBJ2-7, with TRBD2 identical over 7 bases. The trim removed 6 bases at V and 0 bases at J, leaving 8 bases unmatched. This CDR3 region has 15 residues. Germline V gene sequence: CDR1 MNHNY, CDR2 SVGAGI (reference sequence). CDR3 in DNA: TGTGCCAGCAGGGGACGGGACTACAGCTCCTACGAGCAGTACTTC. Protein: CASRGRDYSSYEQYF.

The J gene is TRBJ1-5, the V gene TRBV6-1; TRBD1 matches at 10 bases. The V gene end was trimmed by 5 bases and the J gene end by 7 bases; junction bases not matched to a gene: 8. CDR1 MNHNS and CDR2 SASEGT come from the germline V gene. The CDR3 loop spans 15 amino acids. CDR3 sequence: CASSSDRGLRQPQHF. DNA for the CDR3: TGTGCCAGCAGTTCTGACAGGGGGCTAAGGCAGCCCCAGCATTTT.

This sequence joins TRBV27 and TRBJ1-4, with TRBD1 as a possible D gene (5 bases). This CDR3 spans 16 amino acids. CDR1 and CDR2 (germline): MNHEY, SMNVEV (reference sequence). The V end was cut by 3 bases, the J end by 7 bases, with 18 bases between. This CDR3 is CASSFMRGAQIEKLFF. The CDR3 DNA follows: TGTGCCAGCAGTTTTATGCGTGGGGCACAGATTGAAAAACTGTTTTTT. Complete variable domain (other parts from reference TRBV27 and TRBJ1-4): EAQVTQNPRYLITVTGKKLTVTCSQNMNHEYMSWYRQDPGLGLRQIYYSMNVEVTDKGDVPEGYKVSRKEKRNFPLILESPSPNQTSLYFCASSFMRGAQIEKLFFGSGTQLSVL.

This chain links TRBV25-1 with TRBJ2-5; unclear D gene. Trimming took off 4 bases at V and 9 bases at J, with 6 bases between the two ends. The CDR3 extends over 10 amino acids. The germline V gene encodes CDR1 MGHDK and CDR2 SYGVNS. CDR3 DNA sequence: TGTGCCAGCAGTGGGCAGGCCCAGTACTTC. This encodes CASSGQAQYF. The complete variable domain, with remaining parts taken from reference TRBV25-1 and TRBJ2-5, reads EADIYQTPRYLVIGTGKKITLECSQTMGHDKMYWYQQDPGMELHLIHYSYGVNSTEKGDLSSESTVSRIRTEHFPLTLESARPSHTSQYLCASSGQAQYFGPGTRLLVL.

The CDR3: CASSQTGLNTEAFF. In DNA form, the CDR3 reads TGCGCCAGCAGCCAGACAGGGCTGAACACTGAAGCTTTCTTT. The gene calls are TRBV5-1 and TRBJ1-1, with 7 nucleotides matching TRBD1. Trimming cost V 4 bases and J 0 bases; bases outside gene matches: 3. The germline V gene has CDR1 SGHRS and CDR2 YFSETQ. The CDR3 has 14 amino acids.

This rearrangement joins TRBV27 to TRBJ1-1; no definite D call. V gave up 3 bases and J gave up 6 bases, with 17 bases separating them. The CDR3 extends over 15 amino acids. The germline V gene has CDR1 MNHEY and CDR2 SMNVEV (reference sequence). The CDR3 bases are TGTGCCAGCAGTTTCTCCCCCCACGGACTCGCTGAAGCTTTCTTT. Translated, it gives CASSFSPHGLAEAFF.

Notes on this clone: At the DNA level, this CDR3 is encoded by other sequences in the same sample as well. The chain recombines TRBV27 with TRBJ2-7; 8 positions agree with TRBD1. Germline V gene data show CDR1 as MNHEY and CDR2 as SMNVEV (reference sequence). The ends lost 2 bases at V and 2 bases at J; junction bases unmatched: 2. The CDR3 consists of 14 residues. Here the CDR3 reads CASSLGQGTYEQYF. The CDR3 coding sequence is TGTGCCAGCAGTTTAGGACAGGGAACCTACGAGCAGTACTTC.

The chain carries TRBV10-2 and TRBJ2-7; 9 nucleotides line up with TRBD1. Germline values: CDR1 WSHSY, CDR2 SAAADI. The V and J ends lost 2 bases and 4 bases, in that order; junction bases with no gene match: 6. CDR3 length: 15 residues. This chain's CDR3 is CASSEEGTGKYEQYF. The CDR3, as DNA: TGCGCCAGCAGTGAGGAAGGGACAGGGAAGTACGAGCAGTACTTC.